This T cell receptor beta chain was identified in a study of cytomegalovirus exposure and HLA in healthy donors. The PCR was carried out with 60 Vbeta primers and 13 Jbeta primers. The data were produced by immunoSEQ multiplex PCR, yet TCRdb's version contains in-frame clones alone and is incomplete. With approximately 120,000 clones in the sample, the ten largest clones hold over 2%. V lost 4 bases and J lost 5; bases outside the gene matches: 5. The V gene's germline CDR1 is MGHRA and CDR2 YSYEKL. CDR3 length equals 15 residues. The chain couples TRBV4-1 to TRBJ2-7, with TRBD2 matching 13 bases. Material for sequencing was PBMCs. This TCR derives from a man aged 40-55 years in good health and CMV-seronegative. CDR3 nucleotides: TGCGCCAGCAGCCGACGGACTAGCGGGAGCCACGAGCAGTACTTC. Protein product: CASSRRTSGSHEQYF.